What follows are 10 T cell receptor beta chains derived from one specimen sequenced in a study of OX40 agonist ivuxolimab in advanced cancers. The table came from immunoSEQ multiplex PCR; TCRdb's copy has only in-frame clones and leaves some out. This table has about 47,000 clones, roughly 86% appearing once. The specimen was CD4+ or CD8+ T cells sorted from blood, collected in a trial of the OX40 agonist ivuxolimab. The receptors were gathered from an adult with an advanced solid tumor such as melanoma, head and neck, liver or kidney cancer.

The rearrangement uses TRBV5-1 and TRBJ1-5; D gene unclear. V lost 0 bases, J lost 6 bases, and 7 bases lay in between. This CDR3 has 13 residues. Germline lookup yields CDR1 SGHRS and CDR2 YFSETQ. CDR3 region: CASSLAPFQPQHF. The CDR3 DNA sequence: TGCGCCAGCAGCTTGGCGCCATTTCAGCCCCAGCATTTT.

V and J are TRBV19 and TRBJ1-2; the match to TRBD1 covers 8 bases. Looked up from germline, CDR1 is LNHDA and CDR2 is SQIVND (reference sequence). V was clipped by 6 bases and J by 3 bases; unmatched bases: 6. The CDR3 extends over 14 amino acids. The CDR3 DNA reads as TGTGCCAGTAGGGTGACAGGGGAGTACTATGGCTACACCTTC. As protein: CASRVTGEYYGYTF.

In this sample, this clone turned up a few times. CDR3 nucleotides: TGTGCCAGTAGTATCCGGGACAGGGAAAGGGAGCAGTTCTTC. Translating it yields CASSIRDREREQFF. This chain joins TRBV19 and TRBJ2-1; 9 nucleotides line up with TRBD1. The J segment lost 10 bases and the V segment lost 3 bases, leaving 7 bases of the junction unmatched. Germline values: CDR1 LNHDA, CDR2 SQIVND (reference sequence). The CDR3 covers 14 residues.

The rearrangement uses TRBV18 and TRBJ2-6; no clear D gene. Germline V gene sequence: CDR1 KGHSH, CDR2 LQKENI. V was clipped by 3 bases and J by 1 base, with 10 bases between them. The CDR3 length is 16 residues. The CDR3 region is CASSPALGSGANVLTF. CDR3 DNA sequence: TGTGCCAGCTCACCCGCTCTTGGGTCTGGGGCCAACGTCCTGACTTTC.

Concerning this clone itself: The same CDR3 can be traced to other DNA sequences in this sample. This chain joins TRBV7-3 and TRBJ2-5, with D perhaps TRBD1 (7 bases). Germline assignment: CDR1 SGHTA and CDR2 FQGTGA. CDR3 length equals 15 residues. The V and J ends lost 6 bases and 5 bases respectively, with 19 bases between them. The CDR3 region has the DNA TGTGCCAGCAGTCCCATTGGGCCAGGGGGGGAGACCCAGTACTTC. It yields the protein CASSPIGPGGETQYF. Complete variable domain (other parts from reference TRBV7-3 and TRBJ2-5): GAGVSQTPSNKVTEKGKYVELRCDPISGHTALYWYRQSLGQGPEFLIYFQGTGAADDSGLPNDRFFAVRPEGSVSTLKIQRTERGDSAVYLCASSPIGPGGETQYFGPGTRLLVL.

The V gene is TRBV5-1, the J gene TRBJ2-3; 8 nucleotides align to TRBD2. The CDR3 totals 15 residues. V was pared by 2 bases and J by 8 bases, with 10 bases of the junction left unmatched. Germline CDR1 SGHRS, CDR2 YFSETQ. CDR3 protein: CASSFDSGSSGTQYF. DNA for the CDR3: TGCGCCAGCAGCTTCGACAGCGGGAGTTCTGGTACGCAGTATTTT.

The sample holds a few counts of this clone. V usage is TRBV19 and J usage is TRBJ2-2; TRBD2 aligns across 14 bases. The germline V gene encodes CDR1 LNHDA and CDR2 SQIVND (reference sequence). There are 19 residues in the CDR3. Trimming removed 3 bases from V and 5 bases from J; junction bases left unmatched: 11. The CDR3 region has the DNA TGTGCCAGTAGTATTGACCCGGGACTAGCGGGAGTTCGGACCGGGGAGCTGTTTTTT. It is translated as CASSIDPGLAGVRTGELFF.

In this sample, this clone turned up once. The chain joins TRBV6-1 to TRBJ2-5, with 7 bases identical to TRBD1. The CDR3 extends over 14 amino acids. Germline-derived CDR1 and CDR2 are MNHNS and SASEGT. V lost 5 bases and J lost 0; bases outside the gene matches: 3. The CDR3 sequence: CASSPGTDQETQYF. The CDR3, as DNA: TGTGCCAGCAGTCCCGGGACAGACCAAGAGACCCAGTACTTC.

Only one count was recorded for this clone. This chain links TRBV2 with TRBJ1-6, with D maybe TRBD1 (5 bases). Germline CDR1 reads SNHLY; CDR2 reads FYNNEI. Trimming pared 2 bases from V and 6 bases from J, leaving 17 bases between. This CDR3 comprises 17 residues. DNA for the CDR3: TGTGCCAGCAGTGAAATGGGGGGTGAAGCATCTAATTCACCCCTCCACTTT. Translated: CASSEMGGEASNSPLHF. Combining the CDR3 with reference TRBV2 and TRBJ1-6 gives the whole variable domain EPEVTQTPSHQVTQMGQEVILRCVPISNHLYFYWYRQILGQKVEFLVSFYNNEISEKSEIFDDQFSVERPDGSNFTLKIRSTKLEDSAMYFCASSEMGGEASNSPLHFGNGTRLTVT.

In nucleotides, the CDR3 is TGCGCCAGCAGCTCAGGGACAGTTTCATCCGAGCAGTTCTTC. Encoded protein: CASSSGTVSSEQFF. V and J are TRBV5-1 and TRBJ2-1, with 7 bases that match TRBD1. Germline-derived CDR1 and CDR2 are SGHRS and YFSETQ. The CDR3 spans 14 residues. V was pared by 3 bases and J by 10 bases, with 10 bases of the junction left unmatched.